The clone carrying this T cell receptor beta chain has a single count. TCRdb re-called the PCR reads with MiXCR, one entry per CDR3 protein. The sample consists of roughly 21,000 distinct CDR3 sequences, approximately 40% of them appearing once. This CDR3 comprises 14 residues. From germline, CDR1 is SGHAT and CDR2 FQNNGV. This entry comes from a study of tumor-infiltrating lymphocytes in oesophageal squamous cell carcinoma. The source is a male donor with esophageal squamous cell carcinoma. Sequencing input: esophageal tumor tissue. V gene TRBV11-2 combines with J gene TRBJ2-3; D gene unclear. Near its end, the DNA agrees better with TRBJ2-1, so the J call may be wrong. The CDR3 sequence: CASRYLGNYNEQFF. CDR3 nucleotide sequence: TGTGCCAGCAGATACCTAGGGAACTACAATGAGCAGTTCTTC.